These 20 T cell receptor beta chains share one sample of origin, sequenced in a study of regulatory T cells in long-lasting Graves disease. The sample's time point: newly diagnosed GD, antithyroid drugs for less than 3 months. There was RNA extracted from PBMCs, and the TCR library was made from it. To make TCR beta libraries, researchers used iRepertoire HTBI primers and Arm-PCR of CDR3 regions. Each CDR3 protein is one row after TCRdb ran MiXCR on the multiplex PCR reads. The sample holds about 240,000 distinct CDR3 sequences; about 19% are singletons and the top ten take approximately 15%. Sequences were derived from peripheral blood mononuclear cells (PBMCs), sampled at new diagnosis, from a patient treated with antithyroid drugs. These receptor sequences come from a female donor with Graves disease.

The rearrangement joins TRBV6-2 or TRBV6-3 to TRBJ1-5; D may be TRBD1 (6 bases). Per germline, CDR1 MNHEY and CDR2 SVGEGT. The germline V and J ends were trimmed by 1 base and 4 bases, with 17 bases remaining between them. The CDR3 spans 17 residues. The CDR3 reads CASSYWAGEGWNQPQHF. CDR3 DNA: TGTGCCAGCAGTTACTGGGCAGGGGAAGGGTGGAATCAGCCCCAGCATTTT.

This clonotype was counted at least ten times. The chain has TRBV7-2 and TRBJ1-1; D is uncertain. CDR1 and CDR2 (germline): SGHTA, FQGNSA. Deletions cut 5 bases from V and 2 bases from J, with 9 bases between. This CDR3 is 13 amino acids long. The CDR3 sequence is CASSLLRNTEAFF. CDR3 DNA sequence: TGTGCCAGCAGCCTCTTAAGAAACACTGAAGCTTTCTTT.

This clonotype was recorded at least ten times. This likely traces to a read error, being one base from a far larger clone. The J gene is TRBJ2-1, the V gene TRBV11-3, with D unresolved. The last part of the DNA fits TRBJ2-5 better; the J call may be wrong. Germline CDR1 reads SGHNT; CDR2 reads YENEEA. The CDR3 covers 15 residues. CDR3 protein: CASSFGRADLETQYF. Here the CDR3 DNA reads TGTGCCAGCAGCTTCGGAAGGGCTGATCTAGAGACCCAGTACTTC.

This clonotype was found many times. This chain joins TRBV7-9 and TRBJ2-5, with 9 positions matching TRBD1. CDR1 is SEHNR and CDR2 is FQNEAQ in the germline V gene (reference sequence). The V segment lost 8 bases and the J segment 4 bases; nucleotides outside the gene matches: 14. This CDR3 has 16 residues. The CDR3 sequence: CASRGPEQGAGETQYF. For the CDR3, the DNA is TGTGCCAGCCGGGGCCCCGAACAGGGGGCCGGAGAGACCCAGTACTTC.

This rearrangement joins TRBV7-9 to TRBJ2-1; TRBD2 matches 13 bases. The V gene end was trimmed by 4 bases and the J gene end by 7 bases; junction bases not matched to a gene: 7. The CDR3 has 16 amino acids. Germline loops: CDR1 SEHNR, CDR2 FQNEAQ (reference sequence). This CDR3 reads CASSSRTSGSSNEQFF. CDR3 sequence (DNA): TGTGCCAGCAGCTCACGGACTAGCGGGAGCAGTAATGAGCAGTTCTTC.

This clonotype was seen ten or more times. The genes are TRBV7-9 and TRBJ2-3; 7 nucleotides align to TRBD2. The CDR3 covers 14 residues. Germline lookup yields CDR1 SEHNR and CDR2 FQNEAQ (reference sequence). J lost 6 bases, V lost 7 bases, and 10 bases had no gene match. The DNA of the CDR3 is TGTGCCAGCAACCCGGGACTACCCGTGGATACGCAGTATTTT. Its translation is CASNPGLPVDTQYF. Using reference TRBV7-9 and TRBJ2-3 for the parts outside the CDR3, the full variable domain is DTGVSQNPRHKITKRGQNVTFRCDPISEHNRLYWYRQTLGQGPEFLTYFQNEAQLEKSRLLSDRFSAERPKGSFSTLEIQRTEQGDSAMYLCASNPGLPVDTQYFGPGTRLTVL.

This clonotype has a count of ten or more. The chain combines TRBV18 with TRBJ2-3; 7 bases agree with TRBD1. Trimming took 5 bases from V and 2 from J; bases not matched to a gene: 7. The CDR3 sequence is 15 residues long. Germline CDR1 KGHSH, CDR2 LQKENI. The CDR3 spells CASSRARGSTDTQYF. The CDR3 bases are TGTGCCAGCTCAAGAGCCAGGGGGTCCACAGATACGCAGTATTTT.

A word on this clonotype: A read error is the likely source, as a far larger clone sits one nucleotide away. The chain recombines TRBV7-9 with TRBJ1-2; D is possibly TRBD1 (5 bases). Per germline, CDR1 SEHNR and CDR2 FQNEAQ (reference sequence). V lost 3 bases to trimming and J lost 7 bases, with 18 bases between them. CDR3 length equals 15 residues. The CDR3 nucleotides are TGTGCCAGCAGCTTTGAGGGACCTAGATCCTGTGGCTACACCTTC. Translated: CASSFEGPRSCGYTF.

This clonotype was detected only a few times. The chain couples TRBV2 to TRBJ1-6; D is possibly TRBD1 (6 bases). CDR1 and CDR2 (germline): SNHLY, FYNNEI. V was pared by 0 bases and J by 7 bases, with 16 bases between. The CDR3 extends over 17 amino acids. This CDR3 is CASSEATPGTQNSPLHF. The CDR3 DNA follows: TGTGCCAGCAGTGAAGCGACTCCCGGGACACAAAATTCACCCCTCCACTTT.

The sample holds many counts of this clonotype. This chain links TRBV5-1 with TRBJ2-7, with D perhaps TRBD2 (5 bases). CDR1 SGHRS and CDR2 YFSETQ come from the germline V gene. The CDR3 is 14 amino acids. With 4 bases removed from V and 0 bases from J, the gap between germline ends came to 11 bases. CDR3 sequence reads: CASSPEGGSYEQYF. The CDR3 DNA reads as TGCGCCAGCAGCCCGGAAGGAGGCTCCTACGAGCAGTACTTC.

This clonotype was recorded many times. The chain couples TRBV11-2 to TRBJ1-2, with 10 bases that match TRBD1. This CDR3 has 15 residues. J gave up 4 bases and V 1 base, and 3 bases lay outside the gene matches. Germline CDR1 SGHAT, CDR2 FQNNGV. CDR3 amino acids: CASSLGQGAGYGYTF. For the CDR3, the DNA is TGTGCCAGCAGCTTAGGACAGGGGGCGGGCTATGGCTACACCTTC. The full variable domain, rest sourced from reference TRBV11-2 and TRBJ1-2, is EAGVAQSPRYKIIEKRQSVAFWCNPISGHATLYWYQQILGQGPKLLIQFQNNGVVDDSQLPKDRFSAERLKGVDSTLKIQPAKLEDSAVYLCASSLGQGAGYGYTFGSGTRLTVV.

In its sample, this clonotype was seen many times. The chain is built from TRBV11-2 and TRBJ2-5; D is unresolved. Between the trimmed V and J ends, which lost 1 base and 5 bases, there was a span of 5 bases. There are 12 residues in the CDR3. Per germline, CDR1 SGHAT and CDR2 FQNNGV. CDR3 sequence reads: CASSLVGETQYF. The CDR3, as DNA: TGTGCCAGCAGCTTAGTGGGGGAGACCCAGTACTTC.

This clonotype was detected ten times or more. The chain joins TRBV20-1 to TRBJ2-3; TRBD2 aligns across 8 bases. Germline V gene lookup returns CDR1 DFQATT and CDR2 SNEGSKA (reference sequence). The CDR3 runs to 13 residues. With V trimmed by 2 bases and J by 6 bases, 4 bases remained unmatched. The CDR3 DNA sequence: TGCAGTGCTAGATTAGCTAGCGGGGATACGCAGTATTTT. Translation: CSARLASGDTQYF.

This clonotype was found many times. V is TRBV7-9 and J is TRBJ1-5; possibly TRBD1 for D (5 bases). The V and J ends lost 2 bases and 6 bases respectively, with 14 bases between them. CDR1 SEHNR and CDR2 FQNEAQ come from the germline V gene (reference sequence). The CDR3 extends over 15 amino acids. CDR3 sequence reads: CASSLTGGTGQPQHF. The CDR3 DNA follows: TGTGCCAGCAGCTTAACCGGGGGGACGGGTCAGCCCCAGCATTTT.

This clonotype was seen a handful of times. A much bigger clone sits one base away, suggesting this may be a read error. The gene calls are TRBV27 and TRBJ2-5; D not resolved. Germline lookup yields CDR1 MNHEY and CDR2 SMNVEV (reference sequence). The CDR3 totals 11 residues. This CDR3 reads CASSEQEAQYF. The CDR3 DNA sequence: TGTGCCAGCAGTGAACAAGAGGCCCAGTACTTC.

This clonotype was recorded at least ten times. The chain is built from TRBV7-2 and TRBJ2-7; TRBD1 aligns across 9 bases. This CDR3 is 19 amino acids long. Germline V gene lookup returns CDR1 SGHTA and CDR2 FQGNSA. Losses at the gene ends were 3 bases for V and 2 bases for J; bases not matched to a gene: 17. CDR3: CASSFQRDRVSLVAYEQYF. The DNA of the CDR3 is TGTGCCAGCAGCTTCCAGCGGGACAGGGTCAGCCTAGTCGCCTACGAGCAGTACTTC.

V is TRBV20-1 and J is TRBJ2-7, with D perhaps TRBD2 (5 bases). Trimming removed 0 bases at V and 4 bases at J, with 34 bases between. The germline CDR1 and CDR2 sequences are DFQATT and SNEGSKA (reference sequence). This CDR3 comprises 21 residues. CDR3 sequence: CSARDHMPRALLGKEGYEQYF. Here the CDR3 DNA reads TGCAGTGCTAGAGATCATATGCCGAGAGCTCTCCTCGGGAAAGAGGGATACGAGCAGTACTTC.

This clonotype showed up many times. The chain carries TRBV9 and TRBJ2-3, with 11 bases fitting TRBD2. V lost 5 bases, J lost 2 bases, and 7 bases stayed unmatched. CDR3 length equals 16 residues. The V gene's germline CDR1 is SGDLS and CDR2 YYNGEE. CDR3 loop: CASSAGLADYTDTQYF. CDR3 coding DNA: TGTGCCAGCAGTGCGGGACTAGCGGATTACACAGATACGCAGTATTTT.

This clonotype was observed many times. The rearrangement links TRBV5-1 to TRBJ2-1; 9 positions match TRBD2. Germline-derived CDR1 and CDR2 are SGHRS and YFSETQ. There are 16 residues in the CDR3. Trimming cost V 4 bases and J 6 bases; bases outside gene matches: 11. The CDR3 sequence: CASSLDRRGGFNEQFF. CDR3 bases: TGCGCCAGCAGCCTGGATAGGCGGGGGGGCTTCAATGAGCAGTTCTTC.

This clonotype occurred once. This rearrangement joins TRBV7-2 to TRBJ2-7; 7 bases line up with TRBD1. CDR3 size: 14 residues. The V gene's germline CDR1 is SGHTA and CDR2 FQGNSA. Trimming took 4 bases from V and 5 from J; bases not matched to a gene: 8. CDR3 amino acids: CASSSYDRADEQYF. The DNA for the CDR3 is TGTGCCAGCAGCTCTTATGACAGGGCCGACGAGCAGTACTTC.